The 3 T cell receptor beta chains in this list originate from one sample, sequenced in a study of HIV-infected children after antiretroviral therapy interruption. Treatment described: PENTA 11 planned treatment interruption arm or continuous ART arm. The TCR library was built from RNA with a 3' RACE protocol and unique molecular identifiers. TCRdb independently ran MiXCR on the 3' RACE reads; one entry per CDR3 protein. The sample includes about 89,000 distinct CDR3 sequences, under 8% of them seen just once. Sample: CD45RA+ CD4+ T cells from PBMCs, pooled from several time points, taken from a donor given antiretroviral therapy, either interrupted or continuous. The subset was: naive CD4+ CD45RA+ CD45RO- T cells. The receptor set was obtained from a pool of human donors with HIV.

This clonotype was counted many times. This chain uses TRBV20-1 with TRBJ2-3; possibly TRBD1 for D (6 bases). CDR1 is DFQATT and CDR2 is SNEGSKA in the germline V gene (reference sequence). The CDR3 is made up of 17 amino acids. Trimming cost V 0 bases and J 0 bases, with 16 bases left between them. As DNA, the CDR3 is TGCAGTGCTAGAGAGATGATGGACAGACCTAGCACAGATACGCAGTATTTT. Protein: CSAREMMDRPSTDTQYF.

This clonotype was seen many times. The chain couples TRBV5-1 to TRBJ1-2; D might be TRBD1 (5 bases). This CDR3 contains 17 residues. CDR1 is SGHRS, CDR2 YFSETQ, per germline. Trimming shortened V by 4 bases and J by 2 bases, and 21 bases separated the two germline ends. In DNA, the CDR3 is TGCGCCAGCAGCCCTTCGGGTACCATGGGGCAGAACTATGGCTACACCTTC. This codes for CASSPSGTMGQNYGYTF.

This clonotype was recorded at least ten times. J is TRBJ2-7 and V is TRBV5-4; D call uncertain. The V and J ends lost 1 base and 1 base respectively, with 6 bases between them. The CDR3 runs to 13 residues. In germline, CDR1 is SGHNT, CDR2 YYREEE (reference sequence). CDR3 nucleotide sequence: TGTGCCAGCAGCTTGTTTGGTTCCTACGAGCAGTACTTC. Translating it yields CASSLFGSYEQYF.